This passage covers 17 T cell receptor beta chains from one sample sequenced in a study of cytomegalovirus exposure and HLA in healthy donors. PCR employed 60 Vbeta and 13 Jbeta primers. Repertoires were generated with immunoSEQ multiplex PCR, while TCRdb's copy carries only in-frame clones and drops some. The table has about 93,000 clones, around 76% seen once. Sample: PBMCs. These TCRs come from a man in his thirties or forties in good health and CMV-seronegative.

The chain combines TRBV4-3 with TRBJ1-2; D remains unclear. Germline V gene data show CDR1 as LGHNA and CDR2 as YSLEER. V was pared by 3 bases and J by 0 bases, with 11 bases between. The CDR3 spans 15 residues. DNA of the CDR3: TGCGCCAGCAGCCACGAGGGTTCTCCTAACTATGGCTACACCTTC. Its translation is CASSHEGSPNYGYTF.

V and J are TRBV23-1 and TRBJ2-7, with 7 bases fitting TRBD2. TRBV23-1 is an open reading frame, and its role is uncertain. The ends lost 0 bases at V and 2 bases at J; junction bases unmatched: 7. The CDR3 runs 16 residues. The CDR3 DNA is TGCGCCAGCAGTCAATCGGCCGGGACTACTCCCTACGAGCAGTACGTC. Its translation: CASSQSAGTTPYEQYV.

CDR3 DNA: TGTGCCAGCAGTGAAGCGGGAATAGCGGGAGGTACGGGGGAGCTGTTTTTT. This gives the protein CASSEAGIAGGTGELFF. The V and J genes are TRBV6-1 and TRBJ2-2, with TRBD2 matching over 10 bases. Germline V gene lookup returns CDR1 MNHNS and CDR2 SASEGT. Unmatched junction bases numbered 9, after V lost 0 bases and J lost 8 bases. The CDR3 has 17 residues.

The chain carries TRBV5-6 and TRBJ2-3; D call uncertain. V lost 0 bases and J 7 bases, leaving 12 bases between the germline ends. There are 14 residues in the CDR3. Germline lookup yields CDR1 SGHDT and CDR2 YYEEEE. Here the CDR3 DNA reads TGTGCCAGCAGCTTGGCCGGCGGCAAGAATACGCAGTATTTT. Encoded protein: CASSLAGGKNTQYF. Full variable domain (outside the CDR3, taken from reference TRBV5-6 and TRBJ2-3): DAGVTQSPTHLIKTRGQQVTLRCSPKSGHDTVSWYQQALGQGPQFIFQYYEEEERQRGNFPDRFSGHQFPNYSSELNVNALLLGDSALYLCASSLAGGKNTQYFGPGTRLTVL.

This clone was recorded once. The chain joins TRBV7-7 to TRBJ1-1; D call uncertain. Germline V gives CDR1 SSHAT, CDR2 FNYEAQ (reference sequence). The CDR3 extends over 13 amino acids. Trimming removed 5 bases from V and 1 base from J, with 8 bases in between. DNA for the CDR3: TGTGCCAGCAGCCGGGGTCCGAACACTGAAGCTTTCTTT. Protein: CASSRGPNTEAFF.

The chain has TRBV5-4 and TRBJ1-5; the D gene is possibly TRBD1 (5 bases). In germline, CDR1 is SGHNT, CDR2 YYREEE (reference sequence). The CDR3 spans 15 residues. V shed 2 bases and J shed 1 base, with 10 bases lying between them. The CDR3 here is CASSFGGVSNQPQHF. As DNA, the CDR3 is TGTGCCAGCAGCTTTGGGGGGGTCAGCAATCAGCCCCAGCATTTT. Complete variable domain (other parts from reference TRBV5-4 and TRBJ1-5): ETGVTQSPTHLIKTRGQQVTLRCSSQSGHNTVSWYQQALGQGPQFIFQYYREEENGRGNFPPRFSGLQFPNYSSELNVNALELDDSALYLCASSFGGVSNQPQHFGDGTRLSIL.

This clone was observed a handful of times. This chain links TRBV6-1 with TRBJ1-4, with 7 bases aligning to TRBD1. V shed 6 bases, J shed 7 bases, and the junction held 8 bases outside the gene matches. The CDR3 is 14 residues long. Germline CDR1 MNHNS, CDR2 SASEGT. CDR3 residues: CASRRDRPGEKLFF. The CDR3 coding sequence is TGTGCCAGCAGGAGGGACAGACCTGGTGAAAAACTGTTTTTT.

The V gene is TRBV7-3, the J gene TRBJ2-1; 9 positions match TRBD1. Trimming removed 2 bases from V and 8 bases from J; junction bases left unmatched: 19. This CDR3 is built from 19 residues. Germline V gives CDR1 SGHTA, CDR2 FQGTGA. The CDR3 here is CASSLYSRDRELRSYEQFF. The CDR3 DNA follows: TGTGCCAGCAGCTTATACTCCCGGGACAGGGAATTACGTTCCTATGAGCAGTTCTTC.

CDR3 nucleotide sequence: TGTGCCAGCAGTGAAGCCCCCTCAGATACGCAGTATTTT. Protein: CASSEAPSDTQYF. The chain has TRBV6-1 and TRBJ2-3, with D unclear. The CDR3 totals 13 residues. The V end lost 0 bases, the J end lost 4 bases, and 5 bases lay between the germline ends. Germline V gene sequence: CDR1 MNHNS, CDR2 SASEGT.

This sequence joins TRBV6-5 and TRBJ1-2, with TRBD1 as a possible D gene (5 bases). This CDR3 region has 13 residues. The V end was cut by 8 bases, the J end by 7 bases, with 17 bases between. Germline CDR1 is MNHEY and CDR2 is SVGAGI. This CDR3 is CASSREGPSGYTF. CDR3 sequence (DNA): TGTGCCAGCTCCCGGGAGGGGCCGAGTGGCTACACCTTC.

The chain has TRBV6-1 and TRBJ2-7, with D perhaps matching TRBD1 (5 bases). The CDR3 contains 13 residues. Germline CDR1 and CDR2: MNHNS and SASEGT. The V end was cut by 4 bases, the J end by 5 bases, with 12 bases between. CDR3 sequence: CASSGVTVHEQYV. Here the CDR3 DNA reads TGTGCCAGCAGTGGAGTGACAGTTCACGAGCAGTACGTC.

This sequence joins TRBV19 and TRBJ2-3; no reliable D call. The V gene lost 6 bases and the J gene lost 5 bases, with 12 bases spanning the gap. Germline CDR1 and CDR2: LNHDA and SQIVND (reference sequence). The CDR3 runs 13 residues. CDR3 coding DNA: TGTGCCAGTAGCGGCAGGTCCAAAGATACGCAGTATTTT. It codes for CASSGRSKDTQYF.

The chain joins TRBV7-6 to TRBJ2-1; TRBD2 aligns across 9 bases. Germline V gene sequence: CDR1 SGHVS, CDR2 FNYEAQ. Trimming at V came to 5 bases and at J to 7 bases, leaving 9 bases not matched to a gene. CDR3 length equals 15 residues. In nucleotides, the CDR3 is TGTGCCAGCAGCCGGCTGGCGGGGGGGTTGAATGAGCAGTTCTTC. Its translation is CASSRLAGGLNEQFF.

V usage is TRBV28 and J usage is TRBJ1-5, with 7 bases aligning to TRBD1. The CDR3 extends over 15 amino acids. With 8 bases clipped from V and 5 bases from J, the junction kept 12 bases outside the gene matches. Per the germline V gene, CDR1 is MDHEN and CDR2 is SYDVKM. Written as DNA, the CDR3 is TGTGCCAGCGAAATACAGGGGAACCTTTATCAGCCCCAGCATTTT. It specifies CASEIQGNLYQPQHF.

The chain joins TRBV11-2 to TRBJ2-2; D is perhaps TRBD1 (5 bases). CDR1 and CDR2 from the germline V gene are SGHAT and FQNNGV. The CDR3 has 16 residues. The ends were cut back, 7 bases at V and 3 bases at J, with 18 bases in the middle. CDR3 protein: CASTPLAGLYTGELFF. DNA for the CDR3: TGTGCCAGCACACCCTTGGCAGGGTTATACACCGGGGAGCTGTTTTTT.

The CDR3 sequence is CASSLNRMGEKLFF. The CDR3 DNA reads TGTGCCAGCAGCTTGAACAGGATGGGGGAAAAACTGTTTTTT. The rearrangement joins TRBV5-4 to TRBJ1-4; D perhaps matches TRBD1 (5 bases). The V gene lost 1 base and the J gene lost 8 bases, with 12 bases spanning the gap. Germline-derived CDR1 and CDR2 are SGHNT and YYREEE (reference sequence). CDR3 size: 14 residues.

The chain recombines TRBV6-5 with TRBJ2-7; possibly TRBD1 for D (6 bases). Germline CDR1 is MNHEY and CDR2 is SVGAGI. The CDR3 extends over 14 amino acids. The V gene lost 6 bases and the J gene lost 1 base, with 13 bases spanning the gap. The CDR3 sequence is CASSQWGPSYEQYF. For the CDR3, the DNA is TGTGCCAGCAGCCAGTGGGGGCCTTCCTACGAGCAGTACTTC.